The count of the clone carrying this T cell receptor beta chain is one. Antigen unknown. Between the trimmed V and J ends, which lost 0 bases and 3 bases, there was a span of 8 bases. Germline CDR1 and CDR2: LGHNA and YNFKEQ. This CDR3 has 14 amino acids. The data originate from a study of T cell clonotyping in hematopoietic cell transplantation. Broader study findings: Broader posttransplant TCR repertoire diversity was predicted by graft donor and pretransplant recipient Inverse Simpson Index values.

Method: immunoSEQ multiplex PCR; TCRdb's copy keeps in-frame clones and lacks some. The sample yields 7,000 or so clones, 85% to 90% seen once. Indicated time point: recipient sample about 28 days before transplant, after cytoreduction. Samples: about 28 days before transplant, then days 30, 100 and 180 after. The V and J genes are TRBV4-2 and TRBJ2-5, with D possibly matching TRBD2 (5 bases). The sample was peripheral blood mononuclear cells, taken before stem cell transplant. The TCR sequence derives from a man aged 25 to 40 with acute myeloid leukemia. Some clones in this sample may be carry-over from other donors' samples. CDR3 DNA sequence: TGTGCCAGCAGCCAAGAAGAAGCGGAAGAGACCCAGTACTTC. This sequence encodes CASSQEEAEETQYF.